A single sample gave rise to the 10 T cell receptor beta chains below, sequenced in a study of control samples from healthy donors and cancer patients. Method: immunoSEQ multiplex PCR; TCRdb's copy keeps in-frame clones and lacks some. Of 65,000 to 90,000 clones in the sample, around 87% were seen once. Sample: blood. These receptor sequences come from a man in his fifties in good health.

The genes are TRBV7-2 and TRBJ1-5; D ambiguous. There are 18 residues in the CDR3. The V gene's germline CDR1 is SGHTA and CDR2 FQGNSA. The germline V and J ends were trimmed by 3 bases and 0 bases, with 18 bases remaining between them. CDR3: CASSLKPPVDYSNQPQHF. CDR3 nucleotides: TGTGCCAGCAGCTTGAAGCCACCCGTTGATTATAGCAATCAGCCCCAGCATTTT. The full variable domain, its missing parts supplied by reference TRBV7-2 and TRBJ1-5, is GAGVSQSPSNKVTEKGKDVELRCDPISGHTALYWYRQSLGQGLEFLIYFQGNSAPDKSGLPSDRFSAERTGGSVSTLTIQRTQQEDSAVYLCASSLKPPVDYSNQPQHFGDGTRLSIL.

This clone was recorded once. DNA of the CDR3: TGTGCCACCAGCAGAGTACTAGCGGGAGCCAGCGAGCAGTACTTC. Its translation: CATSRVLAGASEQYF. V and J are TRBV15 and TRBJ2-7, with 11 bases that match TRBD2. V trimming: 1 base; J trimming: 6 bases; junction bases outside the gene matches: 5. This CDR3 spans 15 amino acids. CDR1 and CDR2 (germline): LNHNV, YYDKDF (reference sequence).

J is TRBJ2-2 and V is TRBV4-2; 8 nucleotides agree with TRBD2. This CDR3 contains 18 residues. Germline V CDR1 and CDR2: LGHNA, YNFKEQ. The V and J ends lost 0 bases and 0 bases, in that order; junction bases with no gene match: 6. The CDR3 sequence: CASSQEISGAANTGELFF. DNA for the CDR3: TGTGCCAGCAGCCAAGAAATTAGCGGGGCCGCGAACACCGGGGAGCTGTTTTTT.

The CDR3 is CASRAYLSDTIYF. For the CDR3, the DNA is TGTGCCAGCAGGGCATATCTCAGTGACACCATATATTTT. The rearrangement links TRBV3-1 (or the pseudogene TRBV3-2) to TRBJ1-3; the D is unclear. Looked up from germline, CDR1 is LGHDT and CDR2 is YNNKEL (reference sequence). Trimming left V 6 bases short and J 8 bases short, with 14 bases between. The CDR3 spans 13 residues.

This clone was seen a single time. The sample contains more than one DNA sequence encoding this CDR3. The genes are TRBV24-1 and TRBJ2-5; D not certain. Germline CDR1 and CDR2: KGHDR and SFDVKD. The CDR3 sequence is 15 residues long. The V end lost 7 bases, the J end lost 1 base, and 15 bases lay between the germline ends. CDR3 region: CATSDPSVFQETQYF. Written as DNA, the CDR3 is TGTGCCACCAGCGATCCTTCAGTATTCCAAGAGACCCAGTACTTC.

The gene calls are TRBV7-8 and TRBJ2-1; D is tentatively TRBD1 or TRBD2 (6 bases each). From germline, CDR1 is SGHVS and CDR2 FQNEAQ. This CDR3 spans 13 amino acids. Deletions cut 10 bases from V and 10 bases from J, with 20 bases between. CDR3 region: CATRGGVQGEQFF. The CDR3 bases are TGTGCCACTCGGGGCGGGGTTCAGGGGGAGCAGTTCTTC.

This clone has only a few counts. The CDR3 sequence: CASRTSQKNSPLHF. In nucleotides, the CDR3 is TGTGCCAGCAGAACTTCGCAGAAAAATTCACCCCTCCACTTT. The chain couples TRBV28 to TRBJ1-6, with unresolved D. V was trimmed by 6 bases and J by 7 bases, leaving 13 bases between them. Germline CDR1 is MDHEN and CDR2 is SYDVKM. The CDR3 spans 14 residues.

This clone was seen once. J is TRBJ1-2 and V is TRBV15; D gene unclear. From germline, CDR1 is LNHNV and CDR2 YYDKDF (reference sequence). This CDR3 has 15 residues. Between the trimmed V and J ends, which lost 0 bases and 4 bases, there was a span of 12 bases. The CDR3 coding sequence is TGTGCCACCAGCAGAGAGTACCACCCCGCCTATGGCTACACCTTC. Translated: CATSREYHPAYGYTF.

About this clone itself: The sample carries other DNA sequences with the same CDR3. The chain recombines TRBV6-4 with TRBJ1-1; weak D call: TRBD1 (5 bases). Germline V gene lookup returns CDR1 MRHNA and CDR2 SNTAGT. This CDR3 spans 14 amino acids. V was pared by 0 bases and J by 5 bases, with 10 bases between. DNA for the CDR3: TGTGCCAGCAGTGACTCGAGTCGGGGGACTGAAGCTTTCTTT. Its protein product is CASSDSSRGTEAFF.

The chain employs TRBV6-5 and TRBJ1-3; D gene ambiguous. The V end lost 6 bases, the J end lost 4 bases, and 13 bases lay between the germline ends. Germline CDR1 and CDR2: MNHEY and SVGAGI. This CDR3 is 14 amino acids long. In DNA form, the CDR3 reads TGTGCCAGCAGGTCTTCCCTCCCCGGAAACACCATATATTTT. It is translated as CASRSSLPGNTIYF.